Listed below are T cell receptor beta chains from one sample, sequenced in a study of T-cell reconstitution after alpha-beta-depleted transplantation in children. Each CDR3 protein gets one entry after TCRdb re-called the PCR reads with MiXCR. The table shows fewer than 400,000 distinct CDR3 sequences, with approximately 20% occurring only once. The sequencing used PBMCs, mostly from graft donor cells, collected 180 days after TCRalphabeta/CD19-depleted stem cell transplant. These receptors came from a male patient aged 5 to 17 who had a stem cell transplant for acute lymphoblastic leukemia, so the T cells may come from the graft donor. CDR3s leave out the opening cysteine and the closing phenylalanine or tryptophan. A D gene is named only where the DNA matches it firmly. Rows may omit the clone size; those that give it use once, few, many or a size class.

j_call d_call v_call clone_size cdr3_aa
TRBJ2-7 TRBD2 TRBV20-1 few SASGRAESYEQY
TRBJ1-5 - TRBV6-2/TRBV6-3 few ASSYAEPQH
TRBJ2-3 - TRBV7-8 - ASSLERGHTDTQY
TRBJ2-7 TRBD2 TRBV7-3 - ASRPDSGNSYEQY
TRBJ2-3 - TRBV18 - ASSPGLPPKDTHY
TRBJ2-7 TRBD2 TRBV7-9 few ASSPGLAGTPTGQY
TRBJ1-1 TRBD1 TRBV12-3/TRBV12-4 - ASSFPRGTSSPKNTEAF
TRBJ1-3 - TRBV4-1 - ASSQEQFSGNTIY
TRBJ2-1 - TRBV6-5 - ASSYRTQHNEQF
TRBJ1-2 - TRBV5-1 few ASSLLQGSSYGYT